This T cell receptor (beta chain) stems from a study of human T cells and chemical hapten exposure. Looking at the study overall: The use of 2% DPC on roughly 2 cm by roughly 2 cm of upper inner arm skin constituted sensitization. Patch tests put 0.01% DPC on the upper back, and the results were checked at 6 days.

This clonotype occurred many times. With 6 bases clipped from V and 3 bases from J, the junction kept 2 bases outside the gene matches. CDR1 is MNHEY, CDR2 SVGAGI, per germline. There are 13 residues in the CDR3. Time point meaning: patch test 2, 6 weeks after DPC sensitization. This sample's treatment: therapeutic diphenylcyclopropenone sensitization with weekly scalp DPC. Sample donors consisted of patients with alopecia, aged 18 to 70 years, who were suitable for DPC. MiXCR, run by TCRdb on the RACE reads, gives a single entry per CDR3 protein. This table has tens of thousands of distinct CDR3 sequences, roughly a tenth appearing once.

The V gene is TRBV6-5, the J gene TRBJ1-1; 9 nucleotides align to TRBD1. This sample comprised whole blood, obtained in connection with sensitization to the hapten diphenylcyclopropenone (DPC). This clonotype originated in a woman between 45 and 60 years old with alopecia areata. Some clones in this sample may be carry-over from other donors' samples. CDR3 residues: CASSRDRDTEAFF. CDR3 sequence (DNA): TGTGCCAGCAGCCGGGACAGGGACACTGAAGCTTTCTTT.